The 12 T cell receptor beta chains in this list originate from one sample, sequenced in a study of patients and donors after allogeneic stem cell transplantation. TCRdb processed the RT-PCR reads anew with MiXCR; each CDR3 protein has one entry. Seen here are about a million distinct CDR3 sequences, roughly 18% observed once, and the top ten hold under 6.5%. Sample: blood, either unsorted or a sorted T cell fraction (not recorded which). The receptors shown here come from a human donor who was either an allogeneic HSCT recipient or a stem cell or donor lymphocyte infusion donor (not recorded which). It is not recorded whose cells these are; they may come from a transplant donor.

J is TRBJ2-1 and V is TRBV9; the match to TRBD2 covers 9 bases. V was clipped by 4 bases and J by 5 bases; unmatched bases: 19. The germline gives CDR1 SGDLS, CDR2 YYNGEE. The CDR3 loop spans 19 amino acids. The CDR3 spells CASSRGGAGGLGFDNEQFF. In nucleotides, the CDR3 is TGTGCCAGCAGCCGCGGGGGGGCAGGCGGGTTGGGATTTGACAATGAGCAGTTCTTC.

For this clonotype: Compared with germline, one end of the junction differs, possibly owing to a read error. The rearrangement uses TRBV7-7 and TRBJ2-3; no clear D gene. The germline V gene encodes CDR1 SSHAT and CDR2 FNYEAQ (reference sequence). The CDR3 runs to 13 residues. The CDR3 bases are TGTGCTAGCAGCTTTTCCCCTCGGGATACGCAGTATTTT. It translates to CASSFSPRDTQYF. Based on the CDR3 plus reference TRBV7-7 and TRBJ2-3, the full variable domain is GAGVSQSPRYKVTKRGQDVTLRCDPISSHATLYWYQQALGQGPEFLTYFNYEAQPDKSGLPSDRFSAERPEGSISTLTIQRTEQRDSAMYRCASSFSPRDTQYFGPGTRLTVL.

This chain joins TRBV20-1 and TRBJ2-5; D is unresolved. V was shortened by 1 base and J by 5 bases, with 5 bases between the two germline ends. Per germline, CDR1 DFQATT and CDR2 SNEGSKA (reference sequence). CDR3 length: 11 amino acids. The CDR3, as DNA: TGCAGTGCTAGAGCCTTGGAGACCCAGTACTTC. Translation gives CSARALETQYF.

This clonotype was observed a handful of times. CDR3 coding DNA: TGTGCCAGCAGTCCAACTTACACAGATACGCAGTATTTT. This encodes CASSPTYTDTQYF. This chain uses TRBV5-5 with TRBJ2-3; no clear D. CDR3 length: 13 residues. The V end lost 5 bases, the J end lost 2 bases, and 9 bases lay between the germline ends. The germline V gene has CDR1 SGHKS and CDR2 YYEKEE (reference sequence).

The V call is TRBV20-1, the J call TRBJ2-7; possible D gene TRBD2, 7 bases. Germline assignment: CDR1 DFQATT and CDR2 SNEGSKA (reference sequence). The V end lost 2 bases, the J end lost 3 bases, and 20 bases lay between the germline ends. The CDR3 spans 16 residues. CDR3 sequence (DNA): TGCAGTGCTAGATCACCTCTTCGGGGGGCCCTCTACGAGCAGTACTTC. Translation: CSARSPLRGALYEQYF.

The chain recombines TRBV12-5 with TRBJ2-7; D is uncertain. Trimming shortened V by 3 bases and J by 2 bases, and 11 bases separated the two germline ends. The length of the CDR3 is 14 residues. In germline, CDR1 is LGHNT, CDR2 FRNRAP. DNA for the CDR3: TGTGCTAGTGGTTTTGGGATCGCCACCTACGAGCAGTACTTC. Translating it yields CASGFGIATYEQYF.

This clonotype has more than one count but fewer than ten. The chain uses TRBV29-1 and TRBJ2-7, with D maybe TRBD2 (6 bases). The germline CDR1 and CDR2 sequences are SQVTM and ANQGSEA. The CDR3 totals 14 residues. V lost 3 bases, J lost 2 bases, and 14 bases lay in between. CDR3 region: CSVEGLAHTYEQYF. The CDR3 coding sequence is TGCAGCGTTGAGGGCCTAGCGCATACCTACGAGCAGTACTTC.

The V and J genes are TRBV11-2 and TRBJ1-5; D unclear. The CDR3 is made up of 18 amino acids. Germline V gives CDR1 SGHAT, CDR2 FQNNGV. Trimming shortened V by 5 bases and J by 3 bases, and 23 bases separated the two germline ends. CDR3 nucleotide sequence: TGTGCCAGCAGCCTCTACAGCGACACCAACTACAACAATCAGCCCCAGCATTTT. Protein sequence: CASSLYSDTNYNNQPQHF.

The table lists this clonotype with a few counts. CDR3: CASRRYRGNTGELFF. The CDR3 nucleotides read TGTGCCAGCAGGCGATACAGGGGAAACACCGGGGAGCTGTTTTTT. V gene TRBV12-3 or TRBV12-4 combines with J gene TRBJ2-2; 7 nucleotides agree with TRBD1. V shed 6 bases, J shed 2 bases, and the junction held 6 bases outside the gene matches. This CDR3 comprises 15 residues.

This clonotype was counted only a few times. The rearrangement uses TRBV4-3 and TRBJ2-3; D gene unclear. This CDR3 has 15 amino acids. Germline loops: CDR1 LGHNA, CDR2 YSLEER. V was pared by 1 base and J by 2 bases, with 10 bases between. CDR3 sequence (DNA): TGCGCCAGCAGCCAAGCGGCCAGACTCACAGATACGCAGTATTTT. Protein product: CASSQAARLTDTQYF.

This clonotype came up a few times. The chain combines TRBV20-1 with TRBJ2-3; D may be TRBD2 (6 bases). V was clipped by 6 bases and J by 2 bases, with 21 bases between them. Germline CDR1 reads DFQATT; CDR2 reads SNEGSKA (reference sequence). The CDR3 extends over 16 amino acids. DNA for the CDR3: TGCAGTGCCAAAGGGATGGCGGGGCCCATCACAGATACGCAGTATTTT. It is translated as CSAKGMAGPITDTQYF.

This clonotype occurred a few times. This rearrangement joins TRBV9 to TRBJ2-5, with TRBD1 matching 9 bases. After removal of 3 bases from V and 5 bases from J, the junction contained 5 bases not matched to a gene. Germline V gene sequence: CDR1 SGDLS, CDR2 YYNGEE. This CDR3 is 14 amino acids long. The CDR3 bases are TGTGCCAGCAGCGGAAGACAGGGGGGCGAGACCCAGTACTTC. Its protein product is CASSGRQGGETQYF.